This T cell receptor (beta chain) was captured in a study of response to subunit inactivated influenza vaccine listed by TCRdb under 2018. Regarding the research as a whole: Deep quantitative T cell receptor repertoire profiling was used in the study to track responses to a trivalent subunit inactivated influenza vaccine. Paper-wide results and their limitations: It was suggested by the authors that each seasonal influenza vaccination may recruit only a limited number of new T cells.

This clonotype has just a few counts. The antigen this receptor binds is unknown. Base quality data are lacking; no much larger clone is found one base away. Libraries were constructed by RT-PCR. Sequenced using an Illumina HiSeq 2500. In-frame beta chains were kept once TCRdb had trimmed the public reads at Q25 with fastp and called clones with MiXCR. Rows with one shared CDR3 protein collapse into an entry with the most common genes and DNA. The sample contains more than 700,000 distinct CDR3 sequences, roughly 20% of them found a single time. The ten largest clones add up to about a tenth of the sample. The receptor was isolated from a man in his forties or fifties who received an inactivated influenza vaccine. Donor details come from another sample of the same person, matched by shared clones. The sequencing here drew on PBMCs from blood, taken 5 to 6 days after vaccination.

The bases read TGTGCCACCGAGTACTACAATGAGCAGTTCTTC. Its protein product is CATEYYNEQFF. The chain employs TRBV6-6 and TRBJ2-1; the D gene lacks a confident call. CDR1 MNHNY and CDR2 SVGAGI are derived from the germline V gene (reference sequence). V is reduced by 10 bases and J by 3 bases, leaving a spacing of 7 bases between them. The CDR3 sequence holds 11 residues, the cysteine and phenylalanine included. Just CDR3 DNA is preserved here, 33 bases in frame from base 1.